The source of this TCR beta chain is a study of Ad26.COV2.S vaccination and SARS-CoV-2 variants. Study at large: Ad26.COV2.S shots went into the muscle once or twice, 56 days apart.

The method was immunoSEQ multiplex PCR; TCRdb's version includes in-frame clones alone and lacks a portion of them. The sample lists just over 350,000 clones; roughly 84% were seen once. Documented treatment: around 19 received Ad26.COV2.S at low or high dose, single or two shots; a few received placebo; per-sample allocation not given. Sampling was done on day 63 after the first vaccine or placebo injection. Built on an Ad26 vector, the vaccine expressed Wuhan-strain SARS-CoV-2 spike. V lost 3 bases and J lost 5, with 10 bases in between. This CDR3 comprises 13 residues. Germline-derived CDR1 and CDR2 are KGHSH and LQKENI.

The chain has TRBV18 and TRBJ2-5; D is unclear. This material consisted of peripheral blood, taken in a trial of Ad26.COV2.S vaccine versus placebo. The sequence derives from a person aged 18-65 years who received the Ad26.COV2.S COVID-19 vaccine or a placebo. CDR3 sequence reads: CASSPGVMETQYF. In nucleotides, the CDR3 is TGTGCCAGCTCACCGGGTGTTATGGAGACCCAGTACTTC.